These 29 T cell receptor beta chains were sequenced from one sample in a study of CD8+ T cells in alopecia areata (dated by TCRdb to the late 2010s). Preparation of the library involved the immunoSEQ multiplex PCR assay. For TCR sequencing, RNA was extracted from every sample and reverse transcribed into cDNA to serve as template. The immuneACCESS repertoire file appears here via TCRdb, limited to in-frame rearrangements. These files lack a portion of the clones; in checked studies, under half of the deficit traces to unresolved V genes, and the cause of the others is not known. This sample gives some 200,000 clones in total; 45% to 70% of them show up just once. The ten largest clones add up to over 4% of the sample. The material sequenced was CD8+ T cells sorted from blood. These receptors were taken from a human donor in good health.

This clone turned up a few times. This chain uses TRBV9 with TRBJ2-3, with 7 bases fitting TRBD2. V lost 0 bases to trimming and J lost 6 bases; unmatched junction nucleotides: 10. This CDR3 comprises 16 residues. CDR1 and CDR2 (germline): SGDLS, YYNGEE. The CDR3 here is CASSVVPSGGRDTQYF. Written as DNA, the CDR3 is TGTGCCAGCAGCGTAGTCCCTAGCGGCGGTAGGGATACGCAGTATTTT.

This clone was detected a few times. The chain joins TRBV15 to TRBJ2-1; D may correspond to TRBD1 or TRBD2 (5 bases each). The CDR3 runs 18 residues. CDR1 is LNHNV, CDR2 YYDKDF, per germline (reference sequence). V lost 5 bases and J 0 bases, leaving 20 bases between the germline ends. The CDR3 bases are TGTGCCACCAGCGAAACGCCGTGGGGGTCGAGCTCCTACAATGAGCAGTTCTTC. Protein product: CATSETPWGSSSYNEQFF.

This clone was found a few times. An end of the junction does not agree with germline; a read error may underlie this. The chain employs TRBV29-1 and TRBJ1-2; TRBD1 matches at 7 bases. Germline values: CDR1 SQVTM, CDR2 ANQGSEA. The CDR3 consists of 14 residues. This CDR3 reads CSVEGTADLYGYTF. The CDR3 region has the DNA TGCAGCGTGGAAGGGACAGCGGACCTTTATGGCTACACCTTC. Drawing the rest from reference TRBV29-1 and TRBJ1-2, the complete variable domain is SAVISQKPSRDICQRGTSLTIQCQVDSQVTMMFWYRQQPGQSLTLIATANQGSEATYESGFVIDKFPISRPNLTFSTLTVSNMSPEDSSIYLCSVEGTADLYGYTFGSGTRLTVV.

This chain connects TRBV5-6 to TRBJ2-1; D may be TRBD2 (6 bases). V gave up 7 bases and J gave up 13 bases, with 15 bases separating them. CDR3 size: 11 residues. CDR1 and CDR2 from the germline V gene are SGHDT and YYEEEE. The CDR3 is CASGTPGFQFF. CDR3 sequence (DNA): TGTGCCAGCGGGACTCCGGGATTTCAGTTCTTC.

This clone was seen ten or more times. The V and J genes are TRBV7-8 and TRBJ2-5; TRBD2 agrees at 9 bases. Trimming at V came to 3 bases and at J to 3 bases, leaving 5 bases not matched to a gene. Germline V lookup: CDR1 SGHVS, CDR2 FQNEAQ. The CDR3 is 15 amino acids. The CDR3: CASSFGSGGKETQYF. CDR3 coding DNA: TGTGCCAGCAGCTTCGGTAGCGGGGGTAAAGAGACCCAGTACTTC.

The chain uses TRBV5-1 and TRBJ2-1, with D unresolved. Looked up from germline, CDR1 is SGHRS and CDR2 is YFSETQ. Trimming stripped 3 bases from V and 6 bases from J, with 13 bases between. This CDR3 has 14 amino acids. The CDR3 bases are TGCGCCAGCAGCTCTTACGACACCGCCAATGAGCAGTTCTTC. Translated, it gives CASSSYDTANEQFF.

This clone was seen only a few times. The genes are TRBV4-1 and TRBJ2-7; D uncertain. Germline CDR1 is MGHRA and CDR2 is YSYEKL. The CDR3 covers 14 residues. The V end was cut by 5 bases, the J end by 2 bases, with 13 bases between. CDR3: CASSGKIGAYEQYF. CDR3 DNA sequence: TGCGCCAGCAGCGGCAAGATAGGAGCCTACGAGCAGTACTTC.

V is TRBV30 and J is TRBJ1-1; D unresolved. This CDR3 is built from 12 residues. Germline V gene lookup returns CDR1 GTSNPN and CDR2 SVGIG (reference sequence). With 1 base removed from V and 4 bases from J, the gap between germline ends came to 7 bases. CDR3 DNA: TGTGCCTGGAGTGAAGGGCCCACTGAAGCTTTCTTT. Translated: CAWSEGPTEAFF.

The rearrangement links TRBV4-1 to TRBJ2-3, with D perhaps TRBD2 (5 bases). This CDR3 comprises 20 residues. V shed 0 bases and J shed 0 bases, with 22 bases lying between them. Germline V CDR1 and CDR2: MGHRA, YSYEKL. This CDR3 reads CASSQEEDPTGTTSTDTQYF. CDR3 bases: TGCGCCAGCAGCCAAGAGGAGGACCCGACCGGTACAACTAGCACAGATACGCAGTATTTT.

This clone was detected only a few times. The rearrangement links TRBV29-1 to TRBJ1-2, with TRBD1 identical over 10 bases. The CDR3 runs to 12 residues. Germline V CDR1 and CDR2: SQVTM, ANQGSEA. Unmatched junction bases numbered 5, after V lost 6 bases and J lost 7 bases. The DNA of the CDR3 is TGCAGCGTCCTGACAGGGGGCCTTGGCTACACCTTC. Translation: CSVLTGGLGYTF.

This chain links TRBV19 with TRBJ2-1, with D possibly TRBD2 on 6 matching bases. V dropped 4 bases and J dropped 6 bases, with 10 bases sitting between them. Looked up from germline, CDR1 is LNHDA and CDR2 is SQIVND (reference sequence). This CDR3 is 13 amino acids long. The CDR3 loop is CASSNGGGNEQFF. CDR3 DNA sequence: TGTGCCAGTAGTAACGGGGGAGGCAATGAGCAGTTCTTC.

The genes are TRBV6-4 and TRBJ2-3; D possibly corresponds to TRBD2 (6 bases). In germline, CDR1 is MRHNA, CDR2 SNTAGT. Trimming left V 5 bases short and J 4 bases short, with 10 bases between. CDR3 length equals 13 residues. The CDR3 sequence is CASSSGEADTQYF. As DNA, the CDR3 is TGTGCCAGCAGTTCGGGAGAGGCAGATACGCAGTATTTT.

The CDR3: CASSLLALQETQYF. CDR3 in DNA: TGTGCCAGCAGTTTACTAGCGCTACAAGAGACCCAGTACTTC. The gene calls are TRBV28 and TRBJ2-5, with D possibly being TRBD2 (6 bases). The CDR3 is made up of 14 amino acids. V lost 2 bases, J lost 2 bases, and 9 bases lay in between. Germline CDR1 is MDHEN and CDR2 is SYDVKM.

The V and J genes are TRBV2 and TRBJ1-2; D is unresolved. Germline V gives CDR1 SNHLY, CDR2 FYNNEI. Trimming stripped 2 bases from V and 8 bases from J, with 15 bases between. The CDR3 has 14 amino acids. The CDR3 protein is CASSESIIISGYTF. Here the CDR3 DNA reads TGTGCCAGCAGTGAATCGATAATTATAAGCGGCTACACCTTC.

This clone was seen at least ten times. The J gene is TRBJ2-2, the V gene TRBV6-4; D is undetermined. The CDR3 loop spans 14 amino acids. V shed 2 bases and J shed 6 bases, with 10 bases lying between them. In germline, CDR1 is MRHNA, CDR2 SNTAGT. The chain's CDR3 is CASSDDVGSGELFF. In DNA, the CDR3 is TGTGCCAGCAGTGACGATGTAGGATCCGGGGAGCTGTTTTTT.

This rearrangement joins TRBV7-7 to TRBJ2-5; TRBD2 agrees at 8 bases. Per the germline V gene, CDR1 is SSHAT and CDR2 is FNYEAQ (reference sequence). The J segment lost 5 bases and the V segment lost 4 bases, leaving 6 bases of the junction unmatched. The CDR3 runs 14 residues. CDR3 nucleotides: TGTGCCAGCAGCTCTTGGACTAGCAGGGAGACCCAGTACTTC. Its translation is CASSSWTSRETQYF.

There are a few counts of this clone. The rearrangement uses TRBV27 and TRBJ1-1, with unresolved D. The V and J ends lost 4 bases and 10 bases respectively, with 16 bases between them. The CDR3 covers 13 residues. From germline, CDR1 is MNHEY and CDR2 SMNVEV (reference sequence). The CDR3: CASSSGVLSAAFF. CDR3 nucleotide sequence: TGTGCCAGCAGTTCCGGGGTGCTGAGTGCAGCTTTCTTT.

A few counts support this clone. V gene TRBV5-5 combines with J gene TRBJ2-1; no clear D gene. V lost 0 bases and J lost 5, with 12 bases in between. Per germline, CDR1 SGHKS and CDR2 YYEKEE (reference sequence). The CDR3 covers 15 residues. The CDR3 DNA is TGTGCCAGCAGCTTGGCCGGGCCGCAGAACAATGAGCAGTTCTTC. It translates to CASSLAGPQNNEQFF.

In nucleotides, the CDR3 is TGTGCCTGCACTCTGTGGGACACTGAAGCTTTCTTT. Its translation: CACTLWDTEAFF. The V call is TRBV30, the J call TRBJ1-1; unclear D gene. V dropped 6 bases and J dropped 3 bases, with 11 bases sitting between them. The CDR3 is made up of 12 amino acids. CDR1 GTSNPN and CDR2 SVGIG come from the germline V gene (reference sequence).

This chain links TRBV25-1 with TRBJ2-5; TRBD2 matches 10 bases. Germline CDR1 reads MGHDK; CDR2 reads SYGVNS. The CDR3 runs to 12 residues. In nucleotides, the CDR3 is TGTGCTGGGACTAGCGCTAGTGGGACCCAGTACTTC. It yields the protein CAGTSASGTQYF.

This chain links TRBV13 with TRBJ1-1; D gene unclear. Germline values: CDR1 PRHDT, CDR2 FYEKMQ (reference sequence). CDR3 length equals 14 residues. The V gene lost 5 bases and the J gene lost 3 bases, with 13 bases spanning the gap. CDR3 in amino acids: CASSLLGGDTEAFF. The CDR3 coding sequence is TGTGCCAGCAGCCTACTCGGCGGGGACACTGAAGCTTTCTTT.

The sample holds many counts of this clone. The chain carries TRBV2 and TRBJ1-5; D gene unclear. The CDR3 runs 11 residues. The V and J ends lost 6 bases and 3 bases respectively, with 3 bases between them. Germline V gene sequence: CDR1 SNHLY, CDR2 FYNNEI. The CDR3 loop reads CASRDNQPQHF. In DNA, the CDR3 is TGTGCCAGCAGAGACAATCAGCCCCAGCATTTT.

This chain connects TRBV19 to TRBJ1-2, with 10 bases lining up with TRBD1. The trim removed 8 bases at V and 3 bases at J, leaving 3 bases unmatched. Germline V gene data show CDR1 as LNHDA and CDR2 as SQIVND (reference sequence). The length of the CDR3 is 13 residues. CDR3 DNA sequence: TGTGCCAGTTCCGGGACAGGGGACTATGGCTACACCTTC. Its translation is CASSGTGDYGYTF.

This clone was counted once. The chain uses TRBV19 and TRBJ1-2, with D unclear. Per the germline V gene, CDR1 is LNHDA and CDR2 is SQIVND (reference sequence). V dropped 5 bases and J dropped 2 bases, with 18 bases sitting between them. The CDR3 has 16 residues. The CDR3 region is CASSWTLYSQNYGYTF. The CDR3, as DNA: TGTGCCAGTAGTTGGACGCTATACTCACAAAACTATGGCTACACCTTC. The full variable domain, its missing parts supplied by reference TRBV19 and TRBJ1-2, is DGGITQSPKYLFRKEGQNVTLSCEQNLNHDAMYWYRQDPGQGLRLIYYSQIVNDFQKGDIAEGYSVSREKKESFPLTVTSAQKNPTAFYLCASSWTLYSQNYGYTFGSGTRLTVV.

This sequence joins TRBV19 and TRBJ2-3; 8 positions match TRBD1. J was trimmed by 4 bases and V by 5 bases; bases with no gene match: 5. The length of the CDR3 is 14 residues. CDR1 is LNHDA and CDR2 is SQIVND in the germline V gene (reference sequence). CDR3 region: CASSLVTGADTQYF. The CDR3, as DNA: TGTGCCAGTAGTCTCGTGACAGGGGCAGATACGCAGTATTTT.

The chain joins TRBV5-4 to TRBJ2-2; TRBD2 aligns across 8 bases. Losses at the gene ends were 2 bases for V and 5 bases for J; bases not matched to a gene: 5. The germline gives CDR1 SGHNT, CDR2 YYREEE (reference sequence). This CDR3 contains 15 residues. The CDR3 loop is CASSFPGLVTGELFF. The CDR3 nucleotides are TGTGCCAGCAGCTTCCCGGGACTAGTGACCGGGGAGCTGTTTTTT.

The chain joins TRBV13 to TRBJ2-1; 10 bases line up with TRBD2. V gave up 5 bases and J gave up 7 bases; unmatched junction bases: 5. This CDR3 is built from 14 residues. Germline assignment: CDR1 PRHDT and CDR2 FYEKMQ (reference sequence). The DNA for the CDR3 is TGTGCCAGCAGCAAGCGGGGGGGCCGGAATGAGCAGTTCTTC. Translation: CASSKRGGRNEQFF.

The chain is built from TRBV4-1 and TRBJ2-5; 7 bases line up with TRBD1. The CDR3 loop spans 14 amino acids. V shed 2 bases, J shed 3 bases, and the junction held 3 bases outside the gene matches. The germline V gene has CDR1 MGHRA and CDR2 YSYEKL. CDR3 in amino acids: CASSQPGTEETQYF. The CDR3 region has the DNA TGCGCCAGCAGCCAACCTGGGACAGAAGAGACCCAGTACTTC.

In DNA form, the CDR3 reads TGCAGCGTTGCGGGACAGGGAGTGTGGGGCTATGGCTACACCTTC. This sequence encodes CSVAGQGVWGYGYTF. The chain joins TRBV29-1 to TRBJ1-2, with 9 bases matching TRBD1. Germline V gene data show CDR1 as SQVTM and CDR2 as ANQGSEA. V gave up 4 bases and J gave up 4 bases; unmatched junction bases: 10. The CDR3 runs 15 residues.